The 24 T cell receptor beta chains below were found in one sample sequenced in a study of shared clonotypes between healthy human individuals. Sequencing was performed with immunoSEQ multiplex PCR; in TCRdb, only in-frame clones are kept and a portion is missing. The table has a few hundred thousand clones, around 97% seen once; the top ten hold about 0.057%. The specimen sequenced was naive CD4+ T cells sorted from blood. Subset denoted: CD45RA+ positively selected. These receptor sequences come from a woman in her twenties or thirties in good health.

This chain's CDR3 is CASSVNGGRGTGELFF. In DNA, the CDR3 is TGTGCCAGCAGCGTTAACGGGGGTCGGGGGACCGGGGAGCTGTTTTTT. The chain links TRBV7-9 to TRBJ2-2, with D possibly matching TRBD2 (6 bases). V shed 5 bases and J shed 5 bases, with 18 bases lying between them. Looked up from germline, CDR1 is SEHNR and CDR2 is FQNEAQ (reference sequence). The CDR3 extends over 16 amino acids. Together with reference TRBV7-9 and TRBJ2-2, the CDR3 gives the full variable domain: DTGVSQNPRHKITKRGQNVTFRCDPISEHNRLYWYRQTLGQGPEFLTYFQNEAQLEKSRLLSDRFSAERPKGSFSTLEIQRTEQGDSAMYLCASSVNGGRGTGELFFGEGSRLTVL.

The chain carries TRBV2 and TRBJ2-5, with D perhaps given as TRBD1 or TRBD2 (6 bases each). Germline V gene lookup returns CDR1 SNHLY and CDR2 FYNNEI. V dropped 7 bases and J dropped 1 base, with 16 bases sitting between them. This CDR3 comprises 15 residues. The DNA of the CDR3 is TGTGCCAGCACCTCGTGGGGGGCGCCCCAAGAGACCCAGTACTTC. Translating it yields CASTSWGAPQETQYF.

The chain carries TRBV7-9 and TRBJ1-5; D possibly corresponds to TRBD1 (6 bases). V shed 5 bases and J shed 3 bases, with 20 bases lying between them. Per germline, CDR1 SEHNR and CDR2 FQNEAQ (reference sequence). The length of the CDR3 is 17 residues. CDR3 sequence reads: CASSRGWGAVDNQPQHF. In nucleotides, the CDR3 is TGTGCCAGCAGCCGGGGATGGGGGGCGGTAGACAATCAGCCCCAGCATTTT.

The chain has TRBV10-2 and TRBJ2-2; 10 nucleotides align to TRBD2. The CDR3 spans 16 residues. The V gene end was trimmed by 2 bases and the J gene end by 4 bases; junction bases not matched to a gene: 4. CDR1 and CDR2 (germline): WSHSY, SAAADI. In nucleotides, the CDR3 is TGCGCCAGCAGTGAGGTAGCGGGAGGATTCACCGGGGAGCTGTTTTTT. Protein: CASSEVAGGFTGELFF.

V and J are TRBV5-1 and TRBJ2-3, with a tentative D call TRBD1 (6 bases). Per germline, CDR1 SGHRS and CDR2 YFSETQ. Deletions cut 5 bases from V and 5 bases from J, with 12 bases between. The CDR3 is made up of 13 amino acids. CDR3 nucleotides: TGCGCCAGCAGAACAGGGTGGGGAGATACGCAGTATTTT. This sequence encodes CASRTGWGDTQYF.

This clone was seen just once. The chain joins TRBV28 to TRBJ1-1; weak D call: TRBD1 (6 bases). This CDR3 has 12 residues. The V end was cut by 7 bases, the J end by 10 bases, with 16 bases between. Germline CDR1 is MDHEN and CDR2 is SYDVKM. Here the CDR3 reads CASIPPAGAAFF. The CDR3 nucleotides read TGTGCCAGCATTCCTCCGGCGGGGGCAGCTTTCTTT.

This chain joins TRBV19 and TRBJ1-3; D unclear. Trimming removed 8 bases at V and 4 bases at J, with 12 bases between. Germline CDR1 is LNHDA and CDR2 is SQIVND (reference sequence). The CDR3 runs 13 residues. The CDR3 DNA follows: TGTGCCAGTGCGACCGGAGCCGGAAACACCATATATTTT. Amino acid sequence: CASATGAGNTIYF.

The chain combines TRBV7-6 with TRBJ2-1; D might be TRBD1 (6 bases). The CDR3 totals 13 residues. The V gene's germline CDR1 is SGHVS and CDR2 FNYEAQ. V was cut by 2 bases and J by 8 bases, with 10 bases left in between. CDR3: CASSLQGIHEQFF. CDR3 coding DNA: TGTGCCAGCAGCTTACAGGGGATCCATGAGCAGTTCTTC. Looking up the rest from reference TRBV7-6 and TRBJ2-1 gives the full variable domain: GAGVSQSPRYKVTKRGQDVALRCDPISGHVSLYWYRQALGQGPEFLTYFNYEAQQDKSGLPNDRFSAERPEGSISTLTIQRTEQRDSAMYRCASSLQGIHEQFFGPGTRLTVL.

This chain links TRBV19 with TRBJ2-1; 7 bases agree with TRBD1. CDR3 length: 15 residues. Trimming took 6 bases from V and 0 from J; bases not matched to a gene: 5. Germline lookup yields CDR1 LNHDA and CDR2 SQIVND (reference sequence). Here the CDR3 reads CASSPDRISYNEQFF. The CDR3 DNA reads TGTGCCAGTAGCCCGGACAGGATCTCCTACAATGAGCAGTTCTTC.

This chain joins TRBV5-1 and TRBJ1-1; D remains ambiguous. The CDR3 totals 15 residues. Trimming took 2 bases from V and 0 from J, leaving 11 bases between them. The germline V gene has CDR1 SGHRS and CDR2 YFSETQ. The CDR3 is CASSFRGGMNTEAFF. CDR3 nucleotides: TGCGCCAGCAGCTTCCGTGGAGGGATGAACACTGAAGCTTTCTTT.

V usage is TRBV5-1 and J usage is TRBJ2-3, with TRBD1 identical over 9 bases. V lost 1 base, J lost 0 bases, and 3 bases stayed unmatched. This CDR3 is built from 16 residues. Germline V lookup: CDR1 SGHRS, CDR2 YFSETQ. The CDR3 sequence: CASSLTGGVSTDTQYF. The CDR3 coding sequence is TGCGCCAGCAGCTTGACAGGGGGCGTAAGCACAGATACGCAGTATTTT.

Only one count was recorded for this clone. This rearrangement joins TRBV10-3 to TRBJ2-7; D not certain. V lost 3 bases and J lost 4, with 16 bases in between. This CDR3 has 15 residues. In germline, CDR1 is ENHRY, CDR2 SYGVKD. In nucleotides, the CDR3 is TGTGCCATCAGTGATGGAGCAGCCTCGAGATACGAGCAGTACTTC. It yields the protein CAISDGAASRYEQYF.

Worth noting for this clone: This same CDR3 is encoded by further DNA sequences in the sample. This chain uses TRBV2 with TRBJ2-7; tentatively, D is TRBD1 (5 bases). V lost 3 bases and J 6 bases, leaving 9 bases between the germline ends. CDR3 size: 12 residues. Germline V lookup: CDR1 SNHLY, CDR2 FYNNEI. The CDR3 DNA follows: TGTGCCAGCAGTGATCAGGGCACCGAGCAGTACTTC. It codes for CASSDQGTEQYF.

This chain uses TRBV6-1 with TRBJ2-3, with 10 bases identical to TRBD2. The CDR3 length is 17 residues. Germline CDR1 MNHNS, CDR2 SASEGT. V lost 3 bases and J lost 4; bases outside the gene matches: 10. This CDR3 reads CASSDVWASGSPDTQYF. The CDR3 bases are TGTGCCAGCAGTGACGTGTGGGCTAGCGGGAGTCCAGATACGCAGTATTTT.

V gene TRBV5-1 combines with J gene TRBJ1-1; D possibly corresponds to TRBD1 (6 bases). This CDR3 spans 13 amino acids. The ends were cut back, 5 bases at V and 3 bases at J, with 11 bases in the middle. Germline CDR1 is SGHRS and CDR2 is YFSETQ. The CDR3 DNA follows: TGCGCCAGCAGACTAAACAGGGACACTGAAGCTTTCTTT. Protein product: CASRLNRDTEAFF.

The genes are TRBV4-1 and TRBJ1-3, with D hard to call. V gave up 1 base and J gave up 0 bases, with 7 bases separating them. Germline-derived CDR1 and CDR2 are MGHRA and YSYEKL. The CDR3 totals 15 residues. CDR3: CASSQGRLSGNTIYF. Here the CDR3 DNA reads TGCGCCAGCAGCCAAGGGAGACTCTCTGGAAACACCATATATTTT.

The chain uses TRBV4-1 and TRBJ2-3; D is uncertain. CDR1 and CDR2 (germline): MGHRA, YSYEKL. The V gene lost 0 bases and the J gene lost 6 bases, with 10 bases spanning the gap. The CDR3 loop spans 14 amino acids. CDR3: CASSQDHPTDTQYF. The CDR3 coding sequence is TGCGCCAGCAGCCAAGATCACCCCACTGATACGCAGTATTTT.

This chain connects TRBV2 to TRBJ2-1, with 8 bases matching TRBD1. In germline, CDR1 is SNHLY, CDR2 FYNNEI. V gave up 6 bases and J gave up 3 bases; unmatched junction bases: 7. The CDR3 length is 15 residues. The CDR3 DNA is TGTGCCAGCAGAAACGGACAGGGCGTCTACAATGAGCAGTTCTTC. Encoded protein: CASRNGQGVYNEQFF.

This chain's CDR3 is CASSWLAGWISSTDTQYF. Written as DNA, the CDR3 is TGCGCCAGCAGTTGGCTAGCGGGGTGGATCTCTAGCACAGATACGCAGTATTTT. The chain couples TRBV10-1 to TRBJ2-3; TRBD2 matches 9 bases. CDR1 and CDR2 from the germline V gene are WNHNN and SYGVQD (reference sequence). The CDR3 consists of 18 residues. The ends lost 5 bases at V and 0 bases at J; junction bases unmatched: 12.

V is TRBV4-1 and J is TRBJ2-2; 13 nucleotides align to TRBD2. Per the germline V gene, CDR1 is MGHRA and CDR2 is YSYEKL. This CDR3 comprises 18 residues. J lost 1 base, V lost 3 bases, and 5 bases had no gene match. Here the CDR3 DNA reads TGCGCCAGCAGCCATCGGACTAGCGGGAGTCTGAACACCGGGGAGCTGTTTTTT. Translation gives CASSHRTSGSLNTGELFF.

CDR3 in amino acids: CASRPGQGNQPQHF. The CDR3 region has the DNA TGTGCCAGCAGGCCGGGACAGGGGAATCAGCCCCAGCATTTT. V gene TRBV6-6 combines with J gene TRBJ1-5; 10 bases match TRBD1. Germline loops: CDR1 MNHNY, CDR2 SVGAGI (reference sequence). The V and J ends lost 6 bases and 4 bases, in that order; junction bases with no gene match: 3. The CDR3 is 14 amino acids.

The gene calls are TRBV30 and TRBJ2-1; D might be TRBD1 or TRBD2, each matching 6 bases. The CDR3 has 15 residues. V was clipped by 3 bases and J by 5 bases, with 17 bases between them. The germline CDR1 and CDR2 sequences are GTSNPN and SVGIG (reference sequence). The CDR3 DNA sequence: TGTGCCTGGAGCAGGTGGGGGGCTGGAGACAATGAGCAGTTCTTC. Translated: CAWSRWGAGDNEQFF. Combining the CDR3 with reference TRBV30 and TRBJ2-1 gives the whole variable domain SQTIHQWPATLVQPVGSPLSLECTVEGTSNPNLYWYRQAAGRGLQLLFYSVGIGQISSEVPQNLSASRPQDRQFILSSKKLLLSDSGFYLCAWSRWGAGDNEQFFGPGTRLTVL.

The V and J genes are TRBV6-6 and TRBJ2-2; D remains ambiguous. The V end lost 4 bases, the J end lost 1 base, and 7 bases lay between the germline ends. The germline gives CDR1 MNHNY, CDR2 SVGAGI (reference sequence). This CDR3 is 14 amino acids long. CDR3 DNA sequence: TGTGCCAGCAGTTGGGAAGGGAACACCGGGGAGCTGTTTTTT. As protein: CASSWEGNTGELFF.

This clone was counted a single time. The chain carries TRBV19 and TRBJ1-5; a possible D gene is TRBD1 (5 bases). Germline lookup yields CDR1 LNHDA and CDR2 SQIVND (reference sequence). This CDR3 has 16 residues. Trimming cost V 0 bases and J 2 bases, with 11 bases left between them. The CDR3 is CASSIERGAGNQPQHF. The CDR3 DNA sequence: TGTGCCAGTAGTATAGAGAGGGGTGCGGGCAATCAGCCCCAGCATTTT.